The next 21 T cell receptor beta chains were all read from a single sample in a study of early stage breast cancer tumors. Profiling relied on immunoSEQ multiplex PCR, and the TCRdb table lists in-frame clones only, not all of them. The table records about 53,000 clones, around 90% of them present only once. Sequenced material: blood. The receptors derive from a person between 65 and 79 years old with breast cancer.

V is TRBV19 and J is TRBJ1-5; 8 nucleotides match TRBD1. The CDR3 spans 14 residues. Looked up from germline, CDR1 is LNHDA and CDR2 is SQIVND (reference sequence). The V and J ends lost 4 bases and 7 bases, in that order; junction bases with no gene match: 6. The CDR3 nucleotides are TGTGCCAGTAGTACCCAGGGGGCAAGGCAGCCCCAGCATTTT. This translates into CASSTQGARQPQHF.

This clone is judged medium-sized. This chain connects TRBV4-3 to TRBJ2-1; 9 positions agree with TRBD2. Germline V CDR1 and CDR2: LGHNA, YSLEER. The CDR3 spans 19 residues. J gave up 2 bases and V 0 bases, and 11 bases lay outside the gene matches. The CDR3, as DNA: TGCGCCAGCAGCCAAGATCCAGCGGGGGGCCTCTTAGCCTACAATGAGCAGTTCTTC. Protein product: CASSQDPAGGLLAYNEQFF.

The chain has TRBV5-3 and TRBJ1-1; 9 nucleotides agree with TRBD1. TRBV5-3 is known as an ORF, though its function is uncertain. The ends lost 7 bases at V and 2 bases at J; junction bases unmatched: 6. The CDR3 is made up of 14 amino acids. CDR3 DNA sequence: TGTGCCAGAGGGAGGACAGGGGTTAACACTGAAGCTTTCTTT. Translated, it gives CARGRTGVNTEAFF.

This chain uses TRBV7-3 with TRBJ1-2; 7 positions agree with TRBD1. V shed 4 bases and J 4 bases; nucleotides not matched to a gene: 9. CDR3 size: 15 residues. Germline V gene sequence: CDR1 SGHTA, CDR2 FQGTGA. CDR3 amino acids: CASSSHPGQSYGYTF. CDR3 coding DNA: TGTGCCAGCAGCTCCCACCCGGGACAGAGCTATGGCTACACCTTC. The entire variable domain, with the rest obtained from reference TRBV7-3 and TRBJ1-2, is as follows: GAGVSQTPSNKVTEKGKYVELRCDPISGHTALYWYRQSLGQGPEFLIYFQGTGAADDSGLPNDRFFAVRPEGSVSTLKIQRTERGDSAVYLCASSSHPGQSYGYTFGSGTRLTVV.

The CDR3 DNA follows: TGTGCTAGTGGTTTCTCAGGGGGCTATGGCTACACCTTC. Encoded protein: CASGFSGGYGYTF. The V call is TRBV12-5, the J call TRBJ1-2, with TRBD1 matching over 7 bases. The CDR3 runs 13 residues. Trimming cost V 3 bases and J 4 bases; bases outside gene matches: 2. The V gene's germline CDR1 is LGHNT and CDR2 FRNRAP.

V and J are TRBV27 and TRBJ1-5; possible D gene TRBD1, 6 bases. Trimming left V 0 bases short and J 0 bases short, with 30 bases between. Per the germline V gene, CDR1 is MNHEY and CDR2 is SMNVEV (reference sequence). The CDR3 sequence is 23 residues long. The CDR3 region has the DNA TGTGCCAGCAGTTTATCAACGGTTATAGCGCAGGGGCGGGTGAGCTATAGCAATCAGCCCCAGCATTTT. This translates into CASSLSTVIAQGRVSYSNQPQHF.

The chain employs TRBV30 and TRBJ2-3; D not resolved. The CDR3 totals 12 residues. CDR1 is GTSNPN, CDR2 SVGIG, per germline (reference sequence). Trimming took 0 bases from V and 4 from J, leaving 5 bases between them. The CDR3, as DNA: TGTGCCTGGAGTGTCCGCGCAGATACGCAGTATTTT. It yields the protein CAWSVRADTQYF.

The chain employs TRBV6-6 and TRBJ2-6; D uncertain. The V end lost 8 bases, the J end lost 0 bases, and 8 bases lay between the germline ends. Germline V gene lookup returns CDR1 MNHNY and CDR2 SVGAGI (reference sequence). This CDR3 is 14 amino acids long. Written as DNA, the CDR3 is TGTGCCAGCCAACTCGACTCTGGGGCCAACGTCCTGACTTTC. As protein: CASQLDSGANVLTF.

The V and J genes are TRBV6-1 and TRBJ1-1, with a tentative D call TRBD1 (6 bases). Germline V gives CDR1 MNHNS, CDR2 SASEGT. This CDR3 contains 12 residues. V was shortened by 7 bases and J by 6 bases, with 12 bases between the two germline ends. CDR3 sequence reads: CASNRVRSEAFF. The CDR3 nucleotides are TGTGCCAGCAACAGGGTGCGGTCTGAAGCTTTCTTT.

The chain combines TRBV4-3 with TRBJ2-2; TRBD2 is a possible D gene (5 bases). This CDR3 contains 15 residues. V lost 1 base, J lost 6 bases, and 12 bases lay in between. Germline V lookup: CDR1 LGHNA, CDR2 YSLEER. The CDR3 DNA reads TGCGCCAGCAGCCAAGCGGCTCCTAGCTCCGGGGAGCTGTTTTTT. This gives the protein CASSQAAPSSGELFF.

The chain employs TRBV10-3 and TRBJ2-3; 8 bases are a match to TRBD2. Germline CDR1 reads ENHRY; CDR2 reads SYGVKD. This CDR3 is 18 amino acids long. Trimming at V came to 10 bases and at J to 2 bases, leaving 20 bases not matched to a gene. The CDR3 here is CATGGTRGQKDFTDTQYF. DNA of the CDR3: TGTGCCACAGGCGGGACTAGAGGACAAAAGGACTTCACAGATACGCAGTATTTT.

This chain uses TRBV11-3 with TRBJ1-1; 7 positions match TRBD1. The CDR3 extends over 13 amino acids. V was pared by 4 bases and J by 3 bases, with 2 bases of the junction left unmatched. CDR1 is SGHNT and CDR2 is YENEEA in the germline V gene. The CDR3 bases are TGTGCCAGCAGCTCCGGACAGGACACTGAAGCTTTCTTT. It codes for CASSSGQDTEAFF.

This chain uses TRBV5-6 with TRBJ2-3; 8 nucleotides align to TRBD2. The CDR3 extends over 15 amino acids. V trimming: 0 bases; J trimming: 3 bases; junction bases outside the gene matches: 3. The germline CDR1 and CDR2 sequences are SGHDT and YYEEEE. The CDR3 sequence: CASSLGKRETDTQYF. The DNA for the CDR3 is TGTGCCAGCAGCTTGGGGAAGCGGGAGACAGATACGCAGTATTTT.

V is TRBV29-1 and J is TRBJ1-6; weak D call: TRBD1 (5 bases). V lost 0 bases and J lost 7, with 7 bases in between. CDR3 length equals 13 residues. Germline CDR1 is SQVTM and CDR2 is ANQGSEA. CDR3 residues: CSVEDGGNSPLHF. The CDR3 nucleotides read TGCAGCGTTGAAGATGGGGGGAATTCACCCCTCCACTTT.

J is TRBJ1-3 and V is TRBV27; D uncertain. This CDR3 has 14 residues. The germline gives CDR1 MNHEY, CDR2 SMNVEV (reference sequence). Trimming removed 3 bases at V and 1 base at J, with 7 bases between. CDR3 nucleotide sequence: TGTGCCAGCAGTTTGAGGCCATCTGGAAACACCATATATTTT. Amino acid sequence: CASSLRPSGNTIYF.

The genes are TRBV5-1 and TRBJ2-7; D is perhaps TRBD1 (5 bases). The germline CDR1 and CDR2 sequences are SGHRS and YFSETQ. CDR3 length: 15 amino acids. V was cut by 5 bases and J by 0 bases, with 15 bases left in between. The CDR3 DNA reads TGCGCCAGCAGTCCCCAGGGCGGCAGCTCCTACGAGCAGTACTTC. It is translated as CASSPQGGSSYEQYF.

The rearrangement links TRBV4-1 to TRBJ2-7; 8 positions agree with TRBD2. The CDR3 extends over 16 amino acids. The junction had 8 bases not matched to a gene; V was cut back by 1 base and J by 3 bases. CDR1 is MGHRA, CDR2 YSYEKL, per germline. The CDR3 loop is CASSQGSGSPLYEQYF. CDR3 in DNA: TGCGCCAGCAGCCAAGGCAGCGGGAGCCCACTCTACGAGCAGTACTTC.

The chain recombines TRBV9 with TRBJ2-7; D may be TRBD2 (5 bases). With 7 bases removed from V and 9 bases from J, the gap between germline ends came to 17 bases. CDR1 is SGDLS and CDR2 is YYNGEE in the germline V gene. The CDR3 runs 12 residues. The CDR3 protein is CASPWRVWAQYF. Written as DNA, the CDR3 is TGTGCCAGCCCGTGGCGGGTATGGGCGCAGTACTTC. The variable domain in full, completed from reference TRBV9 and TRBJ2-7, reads DSGVTQTPKHLITATGQRVTLRCSPRSGDLSVYWYQQSLDQGLQFLIQYYNGEERAKGNILERFSAQQFPDLHSELNLSSLELGDSALYFCASPWRVWAQYFGPGTRLTVT.

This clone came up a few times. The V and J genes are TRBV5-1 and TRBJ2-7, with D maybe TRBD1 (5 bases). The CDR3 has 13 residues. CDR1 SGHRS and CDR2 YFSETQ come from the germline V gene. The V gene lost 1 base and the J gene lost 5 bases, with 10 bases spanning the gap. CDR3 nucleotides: TGCGCCAGCAGCTTGATGGGGCTGAACGAGCAGTACTTC. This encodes CASSLMGLNEQYF.

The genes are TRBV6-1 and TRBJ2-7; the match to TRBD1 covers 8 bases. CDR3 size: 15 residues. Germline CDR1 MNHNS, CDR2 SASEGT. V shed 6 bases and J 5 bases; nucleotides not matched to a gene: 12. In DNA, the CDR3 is TGTGCCAGCAGGGCGGGGACAGGTGGAGAACACGAGCAGTACTTC. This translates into CASRAGTGGEHEQYF.

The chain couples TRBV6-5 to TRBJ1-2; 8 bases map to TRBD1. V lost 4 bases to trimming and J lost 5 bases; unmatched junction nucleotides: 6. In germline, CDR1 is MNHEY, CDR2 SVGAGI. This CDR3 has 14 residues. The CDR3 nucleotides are TGTGCCAGCAGTTCCAGGGGGCCAAGGTATGGCTACACCTTC. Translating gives CASSSRGPRYGYTF.